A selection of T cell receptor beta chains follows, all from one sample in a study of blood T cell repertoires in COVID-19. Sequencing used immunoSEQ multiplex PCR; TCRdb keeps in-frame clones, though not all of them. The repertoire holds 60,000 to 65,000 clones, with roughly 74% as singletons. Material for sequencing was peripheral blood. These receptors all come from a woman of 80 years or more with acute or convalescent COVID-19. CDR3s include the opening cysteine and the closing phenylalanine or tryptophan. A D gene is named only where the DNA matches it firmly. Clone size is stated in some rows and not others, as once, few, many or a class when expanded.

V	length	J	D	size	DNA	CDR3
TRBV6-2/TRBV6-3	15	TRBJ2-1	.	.	TGTGCCAGCAGTTACTCTGCGAGCTCCTACAATGAGCAGTTCTTC	CASSYSASSYNEQFF
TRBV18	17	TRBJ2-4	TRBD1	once	TGTGCCAGCTCACCACCGGTCTCCGGAGACAGGGGAAACATTCAGTACTTC	CASSPPVSGDRGNIQYF
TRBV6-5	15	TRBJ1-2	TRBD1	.	TGTGCCAGCAGTTACTCGGGACAGGGGGGAGGTGGCTACACCTTC	CASSYSGQGGGGYTF
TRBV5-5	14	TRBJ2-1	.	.	TGTGCCAGCAGCTTGGAACCGCGTTCGGGTGAGCAGTTCTTC	CASSLEPRSGEQFF
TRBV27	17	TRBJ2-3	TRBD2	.	TGTGCCAGCAGTTTATTTGGTAGCGGGAGTCTGGAAGATACGCAGTATTTT	CASSLFGSGSLEDTQYF
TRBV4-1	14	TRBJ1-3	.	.	TGCGCCAGCAGCGGCTACAGGGCTGGAAACACCATATATTTT	CASSGYRAGNTIYF
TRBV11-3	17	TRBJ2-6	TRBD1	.	TGTGCCAGCAGCTCCGAGACAGGGGTGCGTGGGGCCAACGTCCTGACTTTC	CASSSETGVRGANVLTF
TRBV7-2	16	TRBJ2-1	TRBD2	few	TGTGCCAGCAGCTCAACTAGCGGGACGATTTACAATGAGCAGTTCTTC	CASSSTSGTIYNEQFF
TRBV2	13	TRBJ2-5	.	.	TGTGCCAGCAGTGTACCTAGTCGGGAGACCCAGTACTTC	CASSVPSRETQYF
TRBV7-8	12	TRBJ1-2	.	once	TGTGCCAGCAGCTTAGCGCAGGGGGGCTACACCTTC	CASSLAQGGYTF
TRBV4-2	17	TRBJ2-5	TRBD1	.	TGTGCCAGCAGCCAAATGGGGGGACAGGGACTCTCGGAGACCCAGTACTTC	CASSQMGGQGLSETQYF
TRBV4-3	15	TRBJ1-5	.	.	TGCGCCAGCAGCCAAGAGGGGGGTAACAATCAGCCCCAGCATTTT	CASSQEGGNNQPQHF
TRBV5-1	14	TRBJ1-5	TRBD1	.	TGCGCCAGCAGCACAGGGGGCGCGGATCAGCCCCAGCATTTT	CASSTGGADQPQHF
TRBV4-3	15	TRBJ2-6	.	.	TGCGCCAGCAGCCCACAGGGCTCTGGGGCCAACGTCCTGACTTTC	CASSPQGSGANVLTF
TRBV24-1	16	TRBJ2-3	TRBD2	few	TGTGCCACCAGCATCGCAGCGGGAGGACCTACAGATACGCAGTATTTT	CATSIAAGGPTDTQYF
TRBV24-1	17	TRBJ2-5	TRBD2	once	TGTGCCACCAGTGATTTTTGGGGATCGGGAGGTAGAGAGACCCAGTACTTC	CATSDFWGSGGRETQYF
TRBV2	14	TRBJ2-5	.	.	TGTGCCAGCAGTGATGTGAGGAGCCAAGAGACCCAGTACTTC	CASSDVRSQETQYF
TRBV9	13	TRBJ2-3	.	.	TGTGCCAGCAGCGTAGAGGGGGTAGATACGCAGTATTTT	CASSVEGVDTQYF
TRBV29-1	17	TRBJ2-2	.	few	TGCAGCGCTAGAAACGGACTCTTCCTACAGAACACCGGGGAGCTGTTTTTT	CSARNGLFLQNTGELFF
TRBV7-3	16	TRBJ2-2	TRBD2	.	TGTGCCAGCAGCGTAACTAGCGGGAGTAACACCGGGGAGCTGTTTTTT	CASSVTSGSNTGELFF
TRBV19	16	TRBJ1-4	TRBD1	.	TGTGCCAGTAGTATGAGGGGGCAAACCGTCGGGGGAAAACTGTTTTTT	CASSMRGQTVGGKLFF
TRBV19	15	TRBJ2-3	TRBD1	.	TGTGCCAGTAGTATTCGGACAGGGGAAGAGGGTACGCAGTATTTT	CASSIRTGEEGTQYF
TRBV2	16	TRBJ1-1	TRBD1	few	TGTGCCAGCAGGGTCAGACAGGGGGGGATGAACACTGAAGCTTTCTTT	CASRVRQGGMNTEAFF
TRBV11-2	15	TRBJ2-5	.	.	TGTGCCAGCAGCTTAGGCGGGACAGCCCAAGAGACCCAGTACTTC	CASSLGGTAQETQYF
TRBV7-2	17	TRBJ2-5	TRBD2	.	TGTGCCAGCAGCCCCTTGGCTAGCGGGAGTATCCAAGAGACCCAGTACTTC	CASSPLASGSIQETQYF
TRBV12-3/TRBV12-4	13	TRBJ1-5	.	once	TGTGCCAGCAGTCGGGACATTTATCAGCCCCAGCATTTT	CASSRDIYQPQHF
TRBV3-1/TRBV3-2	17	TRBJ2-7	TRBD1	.	TGTGCCAGCAGCCAAGCCCCAATAACAGGGGACCCCTACGAGCAGTACTTC	CASSQAPITGDPYEQYF
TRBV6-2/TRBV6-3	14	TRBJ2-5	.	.	TGTGCCAGCAGCCCCCCGGGTAGGCCAGAGACCCAGTACTTC	CASSPPGRPETQYF
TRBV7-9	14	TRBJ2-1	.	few	TGTGCCAGCAGCCGGGGACTTCGGGGAGGTGAGCAGTTCTTC	CASSRGLRGGEQFF